This T cell receptor beta chain stems from a study of blood T cell repertoires in COVID-19 (dated by TCRdb to 2018 to 2020). About the study as a whole: Samples covering the acute and convalescent phases of COVID-19 were provided by collaborators in the United States, Italy and Spain. The material from the prospective study consisted of cDNA or gDNA derived from T cells, B-cell-depleted T cells, or PBMCs. Deeply sampled blood TCRbeta repertoires from subjects exposed to, actively infected with, or recovered from COVID-19 were included in the dataset. The repertoires were released in a freely available public database intended as a resource for research on the immune response to SARS-CoV-2. Samples came from the ongoing ImmuneRACE study (first 160 participants) plus 1,254 subjects from 6 global collaborators. A de-identified subject ID, COVID-19 status, age in years and sex were almost always included in the sample metadata. Where available, HLA class I and class II types were obtained from metadata supplied by the sample provider rather than from assay-based typing.

Whole blood was collected in K2EDTA tubes by collaborating institutions according to the institutions' own protocols. For TCRbeta analysis, collaborators shipped samples as frozen whole blood, isolated PBMCs, or DNA extracted from either of those sample types. The immunoSEQ Assay, a bias-controlled multiplex PCR, was used to amplify TCRbeta CDR3 regions from genomic DNA. Turning to the authors' computational methods: Nucleated cell counts per sample were estimated from amplification of reference gene primers within the assay. To quantify the absolute abundance of each unique TCRbeta CDR3 rearrangement, sequence reads were collapsed and filtered. Productive Simpson clonality was computed per sample as the square root of Simpson's diversity index over productive rearrangements. TCRdb limited this immuneACCESS table to in-frame rearrangements with V and J called. A share of clones is missing; checked studies link under half to unresolved V genes, and the rest is unexplained. V and J calls and clone size are as listed in that table; D and trimming were resolved from the DNA. The sample table contains 110,000 or so clones; only one count was recorded for 85% to 90% of them. In total, the top ten clones hold approximately 4.4% of the sample.

Note on this clone: Its antigen specificity is not known. The input lacks base qualities; no much larger clone sits a single base away.

Paper-wide results and their limitations: The quantity of clinical and demographic metadata differed by source and by participant and was supplied without curation.

V and J lose 3 bases and 2 bases, and a span of 14 bases separates them. The CDR3, cysteine through phenylalanine, is 14 amino acids long. Left in the record is the CDR3 DNA by itself, 42 bases read in frame from the first base. The germline V gene (reference sequence) sets CDR1 to DFQATT and CDR2 to SNEGSKA. The sequenced sample was peripheral blood. This clonotype was obtained from a woman in her 50s with acute or convalescent COVID-19. In this chain, TRBV20-1 is recombined with TRBJ2-7, with TRBD1 as a weak D call on 5 bases. The nucleotide sequence is given as TGCAGTGCTAGTCGCTCCCCGACAGCCTACGAGCAGTACTTC. It specifies CSASRSPTAYEQYF.